A single sample is the source of the 25 T cell receptor beta chains below, sequenced in a study of blood T cell repertoires in COVID-19. Produced via immunoSEQ multiplex PCR; TCRdb's table is partial and in-frame only. The sample lists 3,500 or so clones; 80% were seen once. The specimen was peripheral blood. The origin of the receptors is a human donor in a cohort sampled during active COVID-19.

The chain is built from TRBV19 and TRBJ2-6; 7 nucleotides agree with TRBD1. The germline gives CDR1 LNHDA, CDR2 SQIVND (reference sequence). The CDR3 is made up of 16 amino acids. The V and J ends lost 7 bases and 4 bases, in that order; junction bases with no gene match: 10. CDR3 protein: CASTPTGLAGANVLTF. The CDR3 DNA reads as TGTGCCAGTACCCCGACAGGGCTTGCCGGGGCCAACGTCCTGACTTTC.

This clone qualifies as medium-sized. The chain has TRBV2 and TRBJ2-2; 12 bases are a match to TRBD2. The V gene's germline CDR1 is SNHLY and CDR2 FYNNEI. There are 17 residues in the CDR3. Trimming took 4 bases from V and 4 from J; bases not matched to a gene: 7. The CDR3 sequence is CASSGLAGARVTGELFF. CDR3 sequence (DNA): TGTGCCAGCAGTGGACTAGCGGGGGCGCGTGTCACCGGGGAGCTGTTTTTT.

This clone was seen just once. This chain connects TRBV5-4 to TRBJ2-7, with 8 bases lining up with TRBD1. J lost 2 bases, V lost 3 bases, and 7 bases had no gene match. This CDR3 has 15 residues. Germline CDR1 is SGHNT and CDR2 is YYREEE (reference sequence). The CDR3 sequence is CASSSLGQATYEQYF. The CDR3 region has the DNA TGTGCCAGCAGCTCCCTGGGACAGGCGACCTACGAGCAGTACTTC.

The chain couples TRBV6-1 to TRBJ2-7, with TRBD2 matching over 8 bases. Germline CDR1 MNHNS, CDR2 SASEGT. There are 16 residues in the CDR3. Losses at the gene ends were 7 bases for V and 1 base for J; bases not matched to a gene: 12. The CDR3: CASTDVPGLVSYEQYF. In DNA, the CDR3 is TGTGCCAGCACTGACGTCCCGGGACTAGTTTCCTACGAGCAGTACTTC.

The CDR3 region has the DNA TGTGCCAGCAGCTTAGATCGGGTGAACACTGAAGCTTTCTTT. This gives the protein CASSLDRVNTEAFF. The chain employs TRBV7-2 and TRBJ1-1; no firm D call. The CDR3 consists of 14 residues. V lost 1 base and J 0 bases, leaving 6 bases between the germline ends. Germline V gene data show CDR1 as SGHTA and CDR2 as FQGNSA. The whole variable domain, remainder taken from reference TRBV7-2 and TRBJ1-1, is GAGVSQSPSNKVTEKGKDVELRCDPISGHTALYWYRQSLGQGLEFLIYFQGNSAPDKSGLPSDRFSAERTGGSVSTLTIQRTQQEDSAVYLCASSLDRVNTEAFFGQGTRLTVV.

This clone was detected once. The genes are TRBV3-1 (or the pseudogene TRBV3-2) and TRBJ1-4, with 10 bases fitting TRBD1. V lost 6 bases, J lost 0 bases, and 1 base stayed unmatched. Germline V gene sequence: CDR1 LGHDT, CDR2 YNNKEL (reference sequence). The CDR3 sequence is 15 residues long. As DNA, the CDR3 is TGTGCCAGCAGTGGACAGGGGGCAACTAATGAAAAACTGTTTTTT. Translated: CASSGQGATNEKLFF.

The chain carries TRBV30 and TRBJ1-1, with a tentative D call TRBD1 (6 bases). This CDR3 spans 12 amino acids. Trimming left V 5 bases short and J 8 bases short, with 15 bases between. Looked up from germline, CDR1 is GTSNPN and CDR2 is SVGIG (reference sequence). For the CDR3, the DNA is TGTGCCTGGTACCGAGGAACAGGGGAAGCTTTCTTT. Translating it yields CAWYRGTGEAFF. The whole variable domain, remainder taken from reference TRBV30 and TRBJ1-1, is SQTIHQWPATLVQPVGSPLSLECTVEGTSNPNLYWYRQAAGRGLQLLFYSVGIGQISSEVPQNLSASRPQDRQFILSSKKLLLSDSGFYLCAWYRGTGEAFFGQGTRLTVV.

Of note for this clone: A junction boundary mismatches the germline segment, possibly from a read error. This chain connects TRBV12-3 or TRBV12-4 to TRBJ2-3; TRBD2 matches at 8 bases. The CDR3 has 11 amino acids. The CDR3, as DNA: TGTGCCAGCAGTTTGGGGACTAGGGTTCATTTT. Protein product: CASSLGTRVHF.

The chain joins TRBV5-4 to TRBJ1-1, with unresolved D. Trimming stripped 1 base from V and 8 bases from J, with 9 bases between. Germline V gives CDR1 SGHNT, CDR2 YYREEE (reference sequence). This CDR3 spans 12 amino acids. CDR3 in DNA: TGTGCCAGCAGCTTGAGACATCGGGAAGCTTTCTTT. Encoded protein: CASSLRHREAFF.

V usage is TRBV10-2 and J usage is TRBJ1-2; D might be TRBD1 (6 bases). There are 13 residues in the CDR3. The germline V and J ends were trimmed by 7 bases and 5 bases, with 14 bases remaining between them. Germline CDR1 WSHSY, CDR2 SAAADI. In DNA form, the CDR3 reads TGCGCCAGCACCCTGGACAGCCTTTATGGCTACACCTTC. Translation gives CASTLDSLYGYTF.

The chain is built from TRBV14 and TRBJ1-1, with TRBD1 identical over 7 bases. Looked up from germline, CDR1 is SGHDN and CDR2 is FVKESK. J lost 1 base, V lost 2 bases, and 4 bases had no gene match. This CDR3 spans 15 amino acids. CDR3 residues: CASSQRTGRNTEAFF. CDR3 coding DNA: TGTGCCAGCAGCCAACGGACAGGTCGGAACACTGAAGCTTTCTTT.

The chain is built from TRBV12-5 and TRBJ2-2; TRBD2 matches 15 bases. In germline, CDR1 is LGHNT, CDR2 FRNRAP. CDR3 length equals 18 residues. CDR3 sequence reads: CASARTSGGALGTGELFF. For the CDR3, the DNA is TGTGCGTCAGCCCGGACTAGCGGGGGGGCTTTGGGAACCGGGGAGCTGTTTTTT. The variable domain in full, with the rest retrieved from reference TRBV12-5 and TRBJ2-2, is DARVTQTPRHKVTEMGQEVTMRCQPILGHNTVFWYRQTMMQGLELLAYFRNRAPLDDSGMPKDRFSAEMPDATLATLKIQPSEPRDSAVYFCASARTSGGALGTGELFFGEGSRLTVL.

The chain employs TRBV5-1 and TRBJ1-1; perhaps TRBD1 as D (6 bases). CDR1 SGHRS and CDR2 YFSETQ come from the germline V gene. V lost 4 bases to trimming and J lost 7 bases, with 8 bases between them. The CDR3 is 11 amino acids. The chain's CDR3 is CASSQGNEAFF. The CDR3 DNA reads as TGCGCCAGCAGCCAGGGGAATGAAGCTTTCTTT.

V and J are TRBV7-9 and TRBJ1-6; the D is unclear. CDR1 is SEHNR, CDR2 FQNEAQ, per germline (reference sequence). Trimming stripped 5 bases from V and 10 bases from J, with 18 bases between. The CDR3 length is 15 residues. CDR3 sequence reads: CASSPIEGNGSPLHF. In DNA form, the CDR3 reads TGTGCCAGCAGCCCTATCGAGGGCAATGGGTCACCCCTCCACTTT.

This clone has just one count. The gene calls are TRBV19 and TRBJ1-6; D is perhaps TRBD1 (6 bases). V was pared by 6 bases and J by 7 bases, with 7 bases between. The germline gives CDR1 LNHDA, CDR2 SQIVND (reference sequence). CDR3 size: 12 residues. CDR3 DNA sequence: TGTGCCAGTAGAGGGGGAAATTCACCCCTCCACTTT. This encodes CASRGGNSPLHF.

The chain uses TRBV20-1 and TRBJ2-7; D ambiguous. The length of the CDR3 is 11 residues. Germline V lookup: CDR1 DFQATT, CDR2 SNEGSKA (reference sequence). Trimming took 3 bases from V and 9 from J, leaving 12 bases between them. CDR3 residues: CSASPRQVQYF. The CDR3 coding sequence is TGCAGTGCTAGTCCACGACAAGTGCAGTACTTC.

CDR3 amino acids: CATSDPHRVGYEQYF. CDR3 in DNA: TGTGCCACCAGTGACCCTCACAGGGTCGGGTACGAGCAGTACTTC. V gene TRBV24-1 combines with J gene TRBJ2-7, with D maybe TRBD1 (6 bases). Trimming pared 4 bases from V and 4 bases from J, leaving 16 bases between. Looked up from germline, CDR1 is KGHDR and CDR2 is SFDVKD. The CDR3 is made up of 15 amino acids.

The rearrangement uses TRBV4-2 and TRBJ2-3; 11 nucleotides line up with TRBD2. The CDR3 sequence is 15 residues long. Trimming removed 3 bases from V and 7 bases from J; junction bases left unmatched: 6. Germline values: CDR1 LGHNA, CDR2 YNFKEQ. The CDR3 DNA reads as TGTGCCAGCAGCCAGGCCGGGACTAGCGGTAATACGCAGTATTTT. Translating gives CASSQAGTSGNTQYF.

The V and J genes are TRBV23-1 and TRBJ1-5, with 8 nucleotides matching TRBD1. TRBV23-1 is an ORF, and what it does is uncertain. V lost 8 bases, J lost 5 bases, and 11 bases stayed unmatched. The CDR3 runs 15 residues. The CDR3 loop is CASLSTGGPYQPQHF. For the CDR3, the DNA is TGCGCCAGCCTCAGTACAGGGGGTCCGTATCAGCCCCAGCATTTT.

J is TRBJ1-2 and V is TRBV20-1; D is perhaps TRBD1 (6 bases). The CDR3 is made up of 10 amino acids. V was clipped by 6 bases and J by 4 bases, with 6 bases between them. Germline assignment: CDR1 DFQATT and CDR2 SNEGSKA (reference sequence). CDR3 loop: CSAQGYGYTF. The CDR3 nucleotides are TGCAGTGCACAGGGCTATGGCTACACCTTC.

The chain uses TRBV6-1 and TRBJ1-4; no reliable D call. Germline CDR1 and CDR2: MNHNS and SASEGT. The V and J ends lost 0 bases and 2 bases respectively, with 10 bases between them. The CDR3 sequence is 16 residues long. Here the CDR3 DNA reads TGTGCCAGCAGTGAAGCGGGCAGGACTACTAATGAAAAACTGTTTTTT. Its translation is CASSEAGRTTNEKLFF.

The V gene is TRBV5-1, the J gene TRBJ1-1, with 7 bases lining up with TRBD1. Germline V gene lookup returns CDR1 SGHRS and CDR2 YFSETQ. The V and J ends lost 7 bases and 3 bases, in that order; junction bases with no gene match: 6. This CDR3 has 13 amino acids. CDR3 sequence (DNA): TGCGCCAGCTCTACACAGGGGTACACTGAAGCTTTCTTT. It codes for CASSTQGYTEAFF.

The V and J genes are TRBV29-1 and TRBJ1-1, with TRBD1 as a possible D gene (6 bases). The V gene's germline CDR1 is SQVTM and CDR2 ANQGSEA. CDR3 length equals 13 residues. As DNA, the CDR3 is TGCAGGATCCCGACAGGCATGAACACTGAAGCTTTCTTT. Residues: CRIPTGMNTEAFF. The full variable domain, completed using reference TRBV29-1 and TRBJ1-1, is SAVISQKPSRDICQRGTSLTIQCQVDSQVTMMFWYRQQPGQSLTLIATANQGSEATYESGFVIDKFPISRPNLTFSTLTVSNMSPEDSSIYLCRIPTGMNTEAFFGQGTRLTVV.

The chain uses TRBV5-1 and TRBJ2-5, with TRBD2 identical over 8 bases. V lost 5 bases and J lost 3; bases outside the gene matches: 12. Germline-derived CDR1 and CDR2 are SGHRS and YFSETQ. This CDR3 is 16 amino acids long. CDR3 residues: CASSGSRVAGKETQYF. CDR3 nucleotides: TGCGCCAGCAGTGGGTCTAGGGTAGCGGGGAAAGAGACCCAGTACTTC.

V usage is TRBV30 and J usage is TRBJ1-1; 7 nucleotides match TRBD1. Trimming cost V 0 bases and J 5 bases; bases outside gene matches: 6. The CDR3 spans 14 residues. From germline, CDR1 is GTSNPN and CDR2 SVGIG (reference sequence). The CDR3 sequence: CAWSVRRGWTEAFF. In DNA, the CDR3 is TGTGCCTGGAGTGTACGCAGGGGGTGGACTGAAGCTTTCTTT. Filled out from reference TRBV30 and TRBJ1-1, the complete variable domain reads SQTIHQWPATLVQPVGSPLSLECTVEGTSNPNLYWYRQAAGRGLQLLFYSVGIGQISSEVPQNLSASRPQDRQFILSSKKLLLSDSGFYLCAWSVRRGWTEAFFGQGTRLTVV.